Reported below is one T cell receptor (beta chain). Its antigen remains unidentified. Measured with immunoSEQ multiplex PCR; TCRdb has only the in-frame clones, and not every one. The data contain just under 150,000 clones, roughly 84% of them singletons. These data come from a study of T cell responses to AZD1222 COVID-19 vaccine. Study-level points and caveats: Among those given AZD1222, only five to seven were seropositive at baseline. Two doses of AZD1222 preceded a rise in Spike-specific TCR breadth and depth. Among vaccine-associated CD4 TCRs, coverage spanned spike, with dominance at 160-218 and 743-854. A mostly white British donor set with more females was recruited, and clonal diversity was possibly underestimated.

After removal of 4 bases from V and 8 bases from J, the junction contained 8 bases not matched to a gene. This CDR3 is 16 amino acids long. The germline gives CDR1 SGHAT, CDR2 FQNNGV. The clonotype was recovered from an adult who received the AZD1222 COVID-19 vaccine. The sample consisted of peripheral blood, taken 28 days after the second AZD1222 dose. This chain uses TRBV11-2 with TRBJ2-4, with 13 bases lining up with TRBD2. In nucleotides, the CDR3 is TGTGCCAGCAGCTCGACTAGCGGGGGGACCAATGACATTCAGTACTTC. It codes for CASSSTSGGTNDIQYF.